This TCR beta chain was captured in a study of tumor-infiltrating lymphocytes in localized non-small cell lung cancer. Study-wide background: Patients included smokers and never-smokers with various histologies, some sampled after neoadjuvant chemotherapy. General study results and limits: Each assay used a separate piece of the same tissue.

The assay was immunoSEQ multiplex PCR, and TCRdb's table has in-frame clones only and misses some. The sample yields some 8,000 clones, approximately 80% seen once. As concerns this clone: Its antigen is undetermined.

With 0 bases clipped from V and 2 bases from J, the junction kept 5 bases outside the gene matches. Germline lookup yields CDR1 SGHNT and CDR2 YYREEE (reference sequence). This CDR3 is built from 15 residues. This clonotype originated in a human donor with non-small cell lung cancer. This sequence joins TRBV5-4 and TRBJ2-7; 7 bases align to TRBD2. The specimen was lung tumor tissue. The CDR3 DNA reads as TGTGCCAGCAGCTTGGTGGCTAGCGGAGCCTACGAGCAGTACTTC. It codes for CASSLVASGAYEQYF.